These 18 T cell receptor beta chains share one sample of origin, sequenced in a study of blood T cells in healthy people across ages. For the second PCR, which ran for roughly 6 to 12 cycles, a sample-barcoded 5' primer and a J-beta primer mix were used. MiXCR, run by TCRdb on the 5' RACE reads, gives a single entry per CDR3 protein. The table has about 830,000 distinct CDR3 sequences, approximately 59% seen once; the top ten hold 25% to 35%. The sequenced material came from blood. The receptors come from a man aged 25 to 40 in good health.

The V and J genes are TRBV20-1 and TRBJ1-5; 10 bases agree with TRBD1. With V trimmed by 3 bases and J by 1 base, 6 bases remained unmatched. The CDR3 totals 16 residues. In germline, CDR1 is DFQATT, CDR2 SNEGSKA (reference sequence). The CDR3 here is CSASPGTGVSNQPQHF. CDR3 nucleotides: TGCAGTGCTAGCCCCGGGACAGGGGTAAGCAATCAGCCCCAGCATTTT.

This chain joins TRBV4-2 and TRBJ2-2; maybe TRBD1 (5 bases). This CDR3 region has 15 residues. Between the trimmed V and J ends, which lost 0 bases and 5 bases, there was a span of 10 bases. Germline values: CDR1 LGHNA, CDR2 YNFKEQ. CDR3 nucleotide sequence: TGTGCCAGCAGCCAAGAAGGGGCTTGGACCGGGGAGCTGTTTTTT. This translates into CASSQEGAWTGELFF.

The V and J genes are TRBV20-1 and TRBJ1-4; D is unresolved. V lost 5 bases to trimming and J lost 8 bases, with 15 bases between them. The CDR3 contains 13 residues. Germline CDR1 and CDR2: DFQATT and SNEGSKA (reference sequence). CDR3 loop: CSALGPTNEKLFF. CDR3 nucleotide sequence: TGCAGTGCTCTAGGGCCCACCAACGAAAAACTGTTTTTT.

In its sample, this clonotype was seen a few times. The chain uses TRBV7-2 and TRBJ2-7; 8 bases are a match to TRBD2. This CDR3 comprises 15 residues. Germline trimming cut 1 base from V and 4 bases from J; bases unmatched to any gene: 6. Germline CDR1 reads SGHTA; CDR2 reads FQGNSA. The CDR3 spells CASSLEELAEYEQYF. CDR3 DNA sequence: TGTGCCAGCAGCTTAGAAGAACTAGCGGAGTACGAGCAGTACTTC.

The chain recombines TRBV29-1 with TRBJ2-7, with 8 positions matching TRBD1. Looked up from germline, CDR1 is SQVTM and CDR2 is ANQGSEA. V gave up 3 bases and J gave up 3 bases; unmatched junction bases: 4. The CDR3 spans 13 residues. CDR3 in DNA: TGCAGCGTTGATGGACAGGGCGACTACGAGCAGTACTTC. It encodes CSVDGQGDYEQYF.

The chain recombines TRBV20-1 with TRBJ2-4, with D perhaps TRBD1 (6 bases). Gene TRBJ2-7 matches the end of the DNA better, so the J call may be wrong. Germline assignment: CDR1 DFQATT and CDR2 SNEGSKA (reference sequence). CDR3 size: 13 residues. CDR3 sequence (DNA): TGCAGTGCTAGAGTTCGGGACACCTACGAGCAGTACTTC. Encoded protein: CSARVRDTYEQYF.

This sequence joins TRBV6-2 or TRBV6-3 and TRBJ2-1, with a weak D call TRBD2 (5 bases). CDR1 and CDR2 from the germline V gene are MNHEY and SVGEGT. The CDR3 is 14 residues long. Trimming removed 5 bases at V and 4 bases at J, with 12 bases between. CDR3 sequence: CASSQRVAYNEQFF. The CDR3 DNA follows: TGTGCCAGCAGTCAGAGGGTAGCTTACAATGAGCAGTTCTTC.

The chain employs TRBV4-1 and TRBJ2-3, with D possibly being TRBD1 (5 bases). V lost 2 bases and J lost 1, with 10 bases in between. This CDR3 is 15 amino acids long. Germline V gene sequence: CDR1 MGHRA, CDR2 YSYEKL. CDR3 bases: TGCGCCAGCAGCCAAATATCGACAGGCACAGATACGCAGTATTTT. The encoded protein is CASSQISTGTDTQYF.

The gene calls are TRBV20-1 and TRBJ1-5; perhaps TRBD1 as D (5 bases). V gave up 5 bases and J gave up 4 bases, with 24 bases separating them. The CDR3 spans 17 residues. The germline V gene encodes CDR1 DFQATT and CDR2 SNEGSKA (reference sequence). The CDR3 bases are TGCAGTGCTGAAGACAGCCCAAGAGGGAGACGAAATCAGCCCCAGCATTTT. Its translation: CSAEDSPRGRRNQPQHF.

CDR3 bases: TGTGCCAGCAGCCAAGACCTGGGACAGGGACCCACTAACTATGGCTACACCTTC. Translated: CASSQDLGQGPTNYGYTF. The rearrangement links TRBV4-2 to TRBJ1-2; 9 nucleotides match TRBD1. This CDR3 comprises 18 residues. Looked up from germline, CDR1 is LGHNA and CDR2 is YNFKEQ. Unmatched junction bases numbered 8, after V lost 0 bases and J lost 0 bases.

The gene calls are TRBV10-3 and TRBJ2-3, with D perhaps given as TRBD1 or TRBD2 (5 bases each). This CDR3 has 13 residues. Trimming took off 6 bases at V and 2 bases at J, with 9 bases between the two ends. CDR1 is ENHRY, CDR2 SYGVKD, per germline. The CDR3 region has the DNA TGTGCCATCAGCGGGGCTTACACAGATACGCAGTATTTT. It is translated as CAISGAYTDTQYF.

This sequence joins TRBV27 and TRBJ2-6, with D possibly TRBD2 on 6 matching bases. Between the trimmed V and J ends, which lost 5 bases and 2 bases, there was a span of 10 bases. The CDR3 spans 15 residues. The V gene's germline CDR1 is MNHEY and CDR2 SMNVEV (reference sequence). The DNA of the CDR3 is TGTGCCAGCAGTACTCGGAGGGCTGGGGCCAACGTCCTGACTTTC. Encoded protein: CASSTRRAGANVLTF.

The table lists this clonotype with a few counts. V and J are TRBV7-2 and TRBJ2-3; D unclear. Germline V gene sequence: CDR1 SGHTA, CDR2 FQGNSA. Trimming took off 2 bases at V and 4 bases at J, with 7 bases between the two ends. The CDR3 is made up of 13 amino acids. The CDR3 here is CASSLWGPDTQYF. The CDR3 DNA follows: TGTGCCAGCAGCTTATGGGGTCCAGATACGCAGTATTTT.

This chain uses TRBV12-3 or TRBV12-4 with TRBJ1-2; D remains unclear. The CDR3 spans 13 residues. Trimming left V 2 bases short and J 2 bases short, with 6 bases between. CDR3 loop: CASSLSHNYGYTF. In DNA form, the CDR3 reads TGTGCCAGCAGTTTATCCCACAACTATGGCTACACCTTC.

This clonotype was seen only a few times. A read error may produce the germline difference seen at one junction end. The rearrangement links TRBV7-9 to TRBJ2-5; D perhaps matches TRBD1 (5 bases). Germline V gene data show CDR1 as SEHNR and CDR2 as FQNEAQ (reference sequence). This CDR3 has 14 amino acids. CDR3 region: CASSFSTVQETQYF. The CDR3, as DNA: TGTGCCAGCAGCTTTTCGACAGTCCAAGAGACCCAGTACTTT.

This clonotype has a handful of counts. J is TRBJ2-1 and V is TRBV5-1; D not resolved. Germline V CDR1 and CDR2: SGHRS, YFSETQ. The CDR3 loop spans 13 amino acids. Trimming took 4 bases from V and 8 from J, leaving 13 bases between them. Here the CDR3 DNA reads TGCGCCAGCAGCAGCCGGGTTACCCATGAGCAGTTCTTC. It specifies CASSSRVTHEQFF.

V is TRBV29-1 and J is TRBJ2-4; TRBD1 matches 9 bases. CDR3 size: 13 residues. After removal of 6 bases from V and 3 bases from J, the junction contained 3 bases not matched to a gene. Germline V gene lookup returns CDR1 SQVTM and CDR2 ANQGSEA. The CDR3 protein is CSVSTGGKNIQYF. The CDR3 DNA sequence: TGCAGCGTCTCGACAGGGGGCAAAAACATTCAGTACTTC.

The gene calls are TRBV5-1 and TRBJ2-5; TRBD1 might be the D (6 bases). The J call may not be correct, given that the DNA end is closer to TRBJ2-7. CDR1 and CDR2 (germline): SGHRS, YFSETQ. This CDR3 is 15 amino acids long. CDR3 sequence reads: CASSLQGPLSYEQYF. In DNA, the CDR3 is TGCGCCAGCAGCTTACAGGGCCCACTCTCCTACGAGCAGTACTTC.